This TCR beta chain was sequenced for a study of blood T cell repertoires in COVID-19. Study as a whole: Samples of COVID-19 (acute and convalescent) were obtained from the United States, Italy and Spain.

In the original workflow: Amplification of reference gene primers was used by the study to estimate nucleated cell counts. Only in-frame clones appear in the TCRdb table, and some are missing; sequencing was by immunoSEQ multiplex PCR. The V and J calls and the clone size are those of that table, but D and trimming were determined from the DNA. The sample gives 220,000 or so clones, around 89% of which show up once; over 3% is in the top ten. This clone has only a few counts. Individuals drawn from about 26 US areas were roughly 18 to 100 years old. V lost 5 bases, J lost 4 bases, and 12 bases lay in between. This CDR3 contains 14 residues. The germline V gene encodes CDR1 SGHVS and CDR2 FQNEAQ.

The chain carries TRBV7-8 and TRBJ2-1; D is possibly TRBD2 (6 bases). The sequencing sample was made of PBMCs or T cells enriched from blood (not recorded which). The TCR sequence derives from a woman younger than 35 in a cohort exposed to, infected with or recovered from COVID-19 (not recorded which). The CDR3: CASSRAGTYNEQFF. For the CDR3, the DNA is TGTGCCAGCAGCCGTGCGGGGACGTACAATGAGCAGTTCTTC.